This TCR beta chain originates from a study of vaccination and CD4 T cells after COVID-19. As concerns this clonotype: Antigen specificity is unknown.

The Oncomine TCR Beta short-read assay was applied to DNA of cultured CD4+ T cells. Using its own MiXCR run on the PCR reads, TCRdb lists one record per CDR3 protein. There are about 11,000 distinct CDR3 sequences in the sample; around 60% occur only once, and roughly 13% lies in the top ten. V dropped 5 bases and J dropped 4; count of bases not matched to a gene: 6. The germline V gene encodes CDR1 MNHEY and CDR2 SVGEGT. The CDR3 runs 16 residues. Treatment noted: approximately 9-day PBMC culture with coronavirus spike peptide pools or control peptides (ViraFEST assay). Per well, roughly 1.9 million PBMCs were cultured in the presence of about 10 IU/ml IL-2 and approximately 9.5 ug/ml peptide pools.

The sample was CD4+ T cells from blood, cultured in vitro. The genes are TRBV6-2 or TRBV6-3 and TRBJ1-5, with TRBD1 identical over 12 bases. The TCR comes from a human donor who had recovered from COVID-19. The chain's CDR3 is CASSERDRGPNQPQHF. CDR3 nucleotide sequence: TGTGCCAGCAGTGAAAGGGACAGGGGGCCTAATCAGCCCCAGCATTTT.